This T cell receptor beta chain was found in a study of technical replicates of blood from a handful of donors. Libraries were prepared by immunoSEQ multiplex PCR; TCRdb keeps only in-frame clonotypes and omits some of them. The sample lists 12,000 or so clones; almost 95% were seen once. The sample comprised PBMCs. This TCR came from a human donor in good health.

CDR3 loop: CASSDRVDTGELFF. The CDR3 coding sequence is TGTGCCAGCAGCGACAGGGTCGACACCGGGGAGCTGTTTTTT. This chain joins TRBV25-1 and TRBJ2-2; TRBD1 aligns across 7 bases. The CDR3 contains 14 residues. The trim removed 6 bases at V and 3 bases at J, leaving 4 bases unmatched. The germline V gene encodes CDR1 MGHDK and CDR2 SYGVNS.